One and the same sample provided the 20 T cell receptor beta chains below, sequenced in a study of cytomegalovirus exposure and HLA in healthy donors. PCR employed 60 Vbeta and 13 Jbeta primers. Repertoires were generated with immunoSEQ multiplex PCR, while TCRdb's copy carries only in-frame clones and drops some. The sample carries roughly 200,000 clones, 75% to 85% recorded once. The material sequenced was PBMCs. The receptor set was obtained from a girl between 10 and 17 years old in good health and CMV-seropositive.

V usage is TRBV2 and J usage is TRBJ1-6, with D tentatively TRBD1 (6 bases). V was trimmed by 2 bases and J by 7 bases, leaving 12 bases between them. The CDR3 covers 15 residues. Germline CDR1 reads SNHLY; CDR2 reads FYNNEI. In DNA, the CDR3 is TGTGCCAGCAGTGAACCGACAGGACAGAATTCACCCCTCCACTTT. Its protein product is CASSEPTGQNSPLHF.

This rearrangement joins TRBV4-3 to TRBJ2-4; no firm D call. The CDR3 totals 13 residues. Germline V CDR1 and CDR2: LGHNA, YSLEER. Deletions cut 3 bases from V and 5 bases from J, with 8 bases between. DNA of the CDR3: TGCGCCAGCAGCCATTACAAAGAAAACATTCAGTACTTC. It yields the protein CASSHYKENIQYF.

The chain joins TRBV7-2 to TRBJ2-3; 9 bases agree with TRBD2. Germline trimming cut 4 bases from V and 5 bases from J; bases unmatched to any gene: 4. The CDR3 sequence is 14 residues long. Germline V gene lookup returns CDR1 SGHTA and CDR2 FQGNSA. The CDR3 reads CASSSTSGQDTQYF. The CDR3 DNA reads as TGTGCCAGCAGCTCGACTAGCGGACAAGATACGCAGTATTTT.

The chain links TRBV10-3 to TRBJ1-2; D remains ambiguous. Trimming pared 0 bases from V and 1 base from J, leaving 12 bases between. The CDR3 extends over 16 amino acids. Germline values: CDR1 ENHRY, CDR2 SYGVKD. CDR3 in DNA: TGTGCCATCAGTGAGTCGAAGTCAGGATTTAACTATGGCTACACCTTC. Translating it yields CAISESKSGFNYGYTF.

This sequence joins TRBV11-3 and TRBJ1-1, with 8 positions matching TRBD1. V shed 0 bases and J 4 bases; nucleotides not matched to a gene: 1. Germline CDR1 SGHNT, CDR2 YENEEA. The CDR3 is made up of 14 amino acids. CDR3 sequence (DNA): TGTGCCAGCAGCTTAGATCAGGGGGCCACTGAAGCTTTCTTT. Translation: CASSLDQGATEAFF.

This clone was counted once. This rearrangement joins TRBV18 to TRBJ1-6; the match to TRBD1 covers 7 bases. The J segment lost 0 bases and the V segment lost 4 bases, leaving 6 bases of the junction unmatched. CDR1 and CDR2 (germline): KGHSH, LQKENI. The length of the CDR3 is 17 residues. Written as DNA, the CDR3 is TGTGCCAGCTCACAGGGACAGCCTAGCTCCTATAATTCACCCCTCCACTTT. It yields the protein CASSQGQPSSYNSPLHF.

The chain couples TRBV9 to TRBJ2-7; possible D gene TRBD1, 5 bases. Germline lookup yields CDR1 SGDLS and CDR2 YYNGEE. This CDR3 spans 14 amino acids. V was pared by 0 bases and J by 4 bases, with 11 bases between. As DNA, the CDR3 is TGTGCCAGCAGCGTAGACTGGGGCGAATACGAGCAGTACTTC. Protein: CASSVDWGEYEQYF.

The rearrangement joins TRBV7-2 to TRBJ2-2, with no clear D. Trimming shortened V by 5 bases and J by 7 bases, and 8 bases separated the two germline ends. From germline, CDR1 is SGHTA and CDR2 FQGNSA. This CDR3 spans 12 amino acids. The CDR3 protein is CASSPFNGELFF. CDR3 in DNA: TGTGCCAGCAGCCCTTTTAACGGGGAGCTGTTTTTT.

The rearrangement joins TRBV7-2 to TRBJ2-3; 10 bases are shared with TRBD2. CDR3 length equals 15 residues. V lost 5 bases to trimming and J lost 4 bases; unmatched junction nucleotides: 6. Germline CDR1 and CDR2: SGHTA and FQGNSA. The CDR3, as DNA: TGTGCCAGCAGCAAGGCTAGCGGGGGATCAGATACGCAGTATTTT. It yields the protein CASSKASGGSDTQYF.

This clone appeared a single time. The chain is built from TRBV14 and TRBJ1-2; 7 bases line up with TRBD1. Germline assignment: CDR1 SGHDN and CDR2 FVKESK. The V segment lost 4 bases and the J segment 4 bases; nucleotides outside the gene matches: 3. This CDR3 comprises 13 residues. CDR3 sequence (DNA): TGTGCCAGCAGCCCGGACAGGATCTATGGCTACACCTTC. As protein: CASSPDRIYGYTF.

This clone was counted once. The chain uses TRBV21-1 and TRBJ2-1; the D call in the table, TRBD1, was not verified against the DNA. TRBV21-1 is designated a pseudogene. This CDR3 is built from 16 residues. Here the CDR3 reads CASSKTGKRTYNEQFF. In nucleotides, the CDR3 is TGTGCCAGCAGCAAAACAGGTAAAAGGACCTACAATGAGCAGTTCTTC.

This clone was observed a single time. This chain links TRBV5-1 with TRBJ2-3; unclear D gene. The germline V gene encodes CDR1 SGHRS and CDR2 YFSETQ. The germline V and J ends were trimmed by 7 bases and 2 bases, with 11 bases remaining between them. CDR3 length equals 13 residues. The DNA for the CDR3 is TGCGCCAGCTTCGGTGGTGTCACAGATACGCAGTATTTT. It specifies CASFGGVTDTQYF.

This clone was seen just once. The J gene is TRBJ1-4, the V gene TRBV7-2; D is perhaps TRBD1 (6 bases). V was shortened by 6 bases and J by 2 bases, with 7 bases between the two germline ends. CDR1 and CDR2 (germline): SGHTA, FQGNSA. The CDR3 runs to 13 residues. The CDR3 sequence is CASRRGTNEKLFF. The CDR3, as DNA: TGTGCCAGCAGGAGGGGGACTAATGAAAAACTGTTTTTT.

V usage is TRBV14 and J usage is TRBJ2-7; perhaps TRBD1 as D (6 bases). CDR1 and CDR2 (germline): SGHDN, FVKESK. The CDR3 loop spans 14 amino acids. V gave up 2 bases and J gave up 3 bases, with 11 bases separating them. The CDR3 DNA follows: TGTGCCAGCAGCCAATTACTGGACAGCTACGAGCAGTACTTC. This gives the protein CASSQLLDSYEQYF.

This clone was picked up a small number of times. The chain links TRBV27 to TRBJ1-2; TRBD1 agrees at 9 bases. The CDR3 runs to 15 residues. J gave up 4 bases and V 5 bases, and 8 bases lay outside the gene matches. Per the germline V gene, CDR1 is MNHEY and CDR2 is SMNVEV (reference sequence). The CDR3 region has the DNA TGTGCCAGCAGTCCCCGACGACAGGGGGTCTATGGCTACACCTTC. Residues: CASSPRRQGVYGYTF.

The chain carries TRBV9 and TRBJ1-1; D is perhaps TRBD1 (5 bases). Trimming stripped 4 bases from V and 5 bases from J, with 12 bases between. CDR1 and CDR2 (germline): SGDLS, YYNGEE. The CDR3 runs to 13 residues. The CDR3 sequence: CASSPWDFTEAFF. CDR3 DNA sequence: TGTGCCAGCAGCCCCTGGGACTTTACTGAAGCTTTCTTT.

This clone appeared a few times. As DNA, the CDR3 is TGTGCCAGCTCACCAACCGCACTCCTACAGGGGGCGCGGGTTGAGACCCAGTACTTC. As protein: CASSPTALLQGARVETQYF. The V call is TRBV18, the J call TRBJ2-5; 9 bases align to TRBD1. V dropped 2 bases and J dropped 5; count of bases not matched to a gene: 18. The CDR3 consists of 19 residues. The V gene's germline CDR1 is KGHSH and CDR2 LQKENI.

The rearrangement joins TRBV10-3 to TRBJ1-3, with D maybe TRBD1 (5 bases). Germline assignment: CDR1 ENHRY and CDR2 SYGVKD. CDR3 length: 15 amino acids. V gave up 7 bases and J gave up 3 bases, with 16 bases separating them. CDR3 in amino acids: CAITAQGGYGNTIYF. In DNA, the CDR3 is TGTGCCATCACTGCCCAGGGTGGATATGGAAACACCATATATTTT.

This sequence joins TRBV10-1 and TRBJ2-7; 10 bases map to TRBD2. Trimming at V came to 2 bases and at J to 5 bases, leaving 18 bases not matched to a gene. Germline-derived CDR1 and CDR2 are WNHNN and SYGVQD (reference sequence). The CDR3 covers 19 residues. The CDR3 protein is CASSELKPAGGLPGNEQYF. The CDR3 nucleotides read TGCGCCAGCAGTGAGCTCAAGCCAGCGGGGGGGCTCCCCGGGAACGAGCAGTACTTC.

The V gene is TRBV30, the J gene TRBJ1-5; D not resolved. The CDR3 totals 12 residues. Germline V CDR1 and CDR2: GTSNPN, SVGIG (reference sequence). Trimming took off 2 bases at V and 2 bases at J, with 4 bases between the two ends. CDR3 bases: TGTGCCTGGAGTTTAGGCAATCAGCCCCAGCATTTT. Translation: CAWSLGNQPQHF.